The TCR beta chain under discussion was sequenced for a study of regulatory T cells in long-lasting Graves disease. In germline, CDR1 is LGHDT, CDR2 YNNKEL (reference sequence). The CDR3 length is 17 residues. V was pared by 1 base and J by 3 bases, with 3 bases of the junction left unmatched. Time point meaning: newly diagnosed GD, antithyroid drugs for less than 3 months. Preparation of the TCR library used RNA extracted from PBMCs. Findings and caveats of the study: Whereas new patients shared 966 public clonotypes, persistent patients shared more, at 2,500 to 3,500. When disease was persistent, TRBV28, TRBJ1-2 and TRBJ2-5 were the favored segments.

Arm-PCR of CDR3 regions with iRepertoire HTBI primers generated TCR beta libraries. Via MiXCR, TCRdb re-called the multiplex PCR reads, giving one row per CDR3 protein. The sample consists of some 460,000 distinct CDR3 sequences, under 20% of them appearing once. This clonotype was seen at least ten times. What it binds is not known. These data also formed part of another study, on T cells in Graves' hyperthyroidism and ophthalmopathy. That report adds: A 13 V-J model separated ophthalmopathy from stable hyperthyroidism.

The source is a middle-aged man with Graves disease. This specimen consisted of peripheral blood mononuclear cells (PBMCs), obtained at new diagnosis, from a patient treated with antithyroid drugs. The V and J genes are TRBV3-1 and TRBJ2-1, with 13 positions matching TRBD2. CDR3: CASSQGTSGSFYNEQFF. CDR3 DNA: TGTGCCAGCAGCCAAGGGACTAGCGGGAGCTTCTACAATGAGCAGTTCTTC.